The following is a T cell receptor beta chain sequence with its context. Its antigen is currently unknown. The sample comes from a study of OX40 agonist ivuxolimab in advanced cancers. Study context: With a range of roughly 20 to 90, age averaged approximately 60 years, and 65% to 90% were male. Three dose-escalation patients had partial responses: one with hepatocellular carcinoma and two with cutaneous melanoma.

The CDR3 loop spans 14 amino acids. V lost 0 bases and J 9 bases, leaving 13 bases between the germline ends. CDR1 is SGHDT, CDR2 YYEEEE, per germline. Study results and limitations: Expanded clones tended on average to be more numerous among CD8+ T cells than CD4+.

The protocol was immunoSEQ multiplex PCR, while the TCRdb copy is restricted to in-frame clones and leaves out a portion. The sample yields some 57,000 clones, approximately 81% seen once. Sample: CD4+ or CD8+ T cells sorted from blood, taken in a trial of the OX40 agonist ivuxolimab. This sequence was found in an adult with an advanced solid tumor such as melanoma, head and neck, liver or kidney cancer. V usage is TRBV5-6 and J usage is TRBJ2-1; D call uncertain. The DNA of the CDR3 is TGTGCCAGCAGCTTGGCGCCCAGAGTGGTTGAGCAGTTCTTC. Its translation is CASSLAPRVVEQFF. The complete variable domain, with remaining parts taken from reference TRBV5-6 and TRBJ2-1, reads DAGVTQSPTHLIKTRGQQVTLRCSPKSGHDTVSWYQQALGQGPQFIFQYYEEEERQRGNFPDRFSGHQFPNYSSELNVNALLLGDSALYLCASSLAPRVVEQFFGPGTRLTVL.